These T cell receptor beta chains were read from a single sample in a study of graft-versus-host responses after intestinal transplantation. These receptors' targets are unknown. The data were produced by immunoSEQ multiplex PCR, yet TCRdb's version contains in-frame clones alone and is incomplete. The sample has about 98,000 clones; roughly four fifths are singletons. The specimen comprised unstimulated CD8+ T cells sorted from spleen or lymph node cells, sampled before intestinal transplant. The receptors here all came from a human donor who received an intestinal transplant. The CDR3 runs from the conserved cysteine through the conserved F or W. Each record gives: clone size, D gene, J gene, V gene, CDR3 protein, CDR3 DNA. The D gene is left open where the match is weak. Clone size is stated in some rows and not others, as once, few, many or a class when expanded.

NA,NA,TRBJ2-1,TRBV2,CASSTPYNEQFF,TGTGCCAGCAGCACCCCCTACAATGAGCAGTTCTTC
NA,NA,TRBJ1-4,TRBV29-1,CSVEEEGAWETNEKLFF,TGCAGCGTTGAAGAAGAAGGGGCCTGGGAAACTAATGAAAAACTGTTTTTT
NA,TRBD1,TRBJ2-5,TRBV19,CASSPGQGEETQYF,TGTGCCAGTAGTCCCGGACAGGGCGAGGAGACCCAGTACTTC
NA,TRBD2,TRBJ2-5,TRBV28,CASSLGWGLNKDYQETQYF,TGTGCCAGCAGTTTAGGTTGGGGACTAAACAAGGACTACCAAGAGACCCAGTACTTC
NA,TRBD2,TRBJ2-7,TRBV5-8,CASSPAWGGYEQYF,TGTGCCAGCAGCCCGGCCTGGGGGGGATACGAGCAGTACTTC
NA,NA,TRBJ1-5,TRBV28,CASRTDSYSNQPQHF,TGCGCCAGCAGGACGGACAGTTATAGCAATCAGCCCCAGCATTTT
NA,TRBD2,TRBJ2-3,TRBV28,CASSLFSGGIGRTQYF,TGTGCCAGCAGTTTATTTAGCGGGGGGATAGGGCGTACGCAGTATTTT
few,NA,TRBJ2-7,TRBV7-7,CASSAGTSYEQYF,TGTGCTAGCAGCGCGGGGACCAGTTACGAGCAGTACTTC
NA,NA,TRBJ1-3,TRBV5-6,CASSLAGDGNTIYF,TGTGCCAGCAGCTTGGCCGGCGATGGAAACACCATATATTTT
NA,NA,TRBJ1-2,TRBV5-4,CASRDTITNYGYTF,TGTGCCAGCAGGGACACGATAACTAACTATGGCTACACCTTC
NA,NA,TRBJ2-7,TRBV4-1,CASSQEGSSYEQYF,TGCGCCAGCAGCCAAGAAGGCAGTTCCTACGAGCAGTACTTC
NA,NA,TRBJ2-7,TRBV6-1,CASSERGASDEQYF,TGTGCCAGCAGTGAACGGGGGGCTTCGGACGAGCAGTACTTC
NA,NA,TRBJ1-2,TRBV6-1,CASSEGENYGYTF,TGTGCCAGCAGTGAAGGGGAAAACTATGGCTACACCTTC
NA,NA,TRBJ2-5,TRBV7-2,CASSLGGRETQYF,TGTGCCAGCAGCTTAGGGGGGAGGGAGACCCAGTACTTC
once,NA,TRBJ1-2,TRBV27,CASRPNLSNGYGYTF,TGTGCCAGCAGACCTAACCTTTCCAACGGATATGGCTACACCTTC
NA,NA,TRBJ2-3,TRBV7-9,CASRPPGLTDTQYF,TGTGCCAGCAGACCCCCGGGGCTCACAGATACGCAGTATTTT
few,NA,TRBJ2-7,TRBV30,CAWSVDRLYEQYF,TGTGCCTGGAGTGTAGACAGACTCTACGAGCAGTACTTC
NA,NA,TRBJ2-1,TRBV12-5,CASGSEGSSYNEQFF,TGTGCTAGTGGTTCCGAGGGAAGCTCCTACAATGAGCAGTTCTTC
NA,NA,TRBJ2-7,TRBV6-6,CASSYWGRARAF,TGTGCCAGCAGTTACTGGGGCAGGGCAAGAGCCTTC
NA,NA,TRBJ2-2,TRBV5-4,CASSLFARELFF,TGTGCCAGCAGCTTGTTTGCCCGGGAGCTGTTTTTT
NA,NA,TRBJ2-6,TRBV7-3,CASSLIGTGANVLTF,TGTGCCAGCAGCTTGATCGGGACTGGGGCCAACGTCCTGACTTTC
NA,NA,TRBJ2-3,TRBV28,CASRFTTSTDTQYF,TGTGCCAGCAGATTCACTACTAGCACAGATACGCAGTATTTT
few,NA,TRBJ1-5,TRBV21-1,CASSSSVATWHHQPQHF,TGTGCCAGCAGCTCGTCGGTAGCTACATGGCATCATCAGCCCCAGCATTTT
NA,NA,TRBJ2-3,TRBV10-1,CASTLDTQYF,TGCGCCAGCACCTTAGATACGCAGTATTTT
NA,NA,TRBJ2-5,TRBV5-1,CASRGVQETQYF,TGCGCCAGCCGAGGGGTCCAAGAGACCCAGTACTTC
NA,NA,TRBJ1-5,TRBV6-5,CASGTSGPVQPQHF,TGTGCCAGCGGTACCTCCGGGCCAGTTCAGCCCCAGCATTTT
NA,NA,TRBJ1-4,TRBV7-9,CASSYRETNEKLFF,TGTGCCAGCAGCTACAGGGAAACTAATGAAAAACTGTTTTTT
few,NA,TRBJ2-5,TRBV5-5,CASSQGQTQYF,TGTGCCAGCAGCCAGGGTCAGACCCAGTACTTC
NA,TRBD2,TRBJ2-5,TRBV9,CASSVAGTSGETQYF,TGTGCCAGCAGCGTCGCCGGGACTAGCGGAGAGACCCAGTACTTC
NA,NA,TRBJ2-2,TRBV21-1,CASSKGSRGKGAGELFF,TGTGCCAGCAGCAAGGGGAGTCGCGGGAAAGGAGCCGGGGAGCTGTTTTTT
NA,TRBD2,TRBJ2-1,TRBV20-1,CSARWTGGRFF,TGCAGTGCTAGGTGGACGGGAGGCCGGTTCTTC